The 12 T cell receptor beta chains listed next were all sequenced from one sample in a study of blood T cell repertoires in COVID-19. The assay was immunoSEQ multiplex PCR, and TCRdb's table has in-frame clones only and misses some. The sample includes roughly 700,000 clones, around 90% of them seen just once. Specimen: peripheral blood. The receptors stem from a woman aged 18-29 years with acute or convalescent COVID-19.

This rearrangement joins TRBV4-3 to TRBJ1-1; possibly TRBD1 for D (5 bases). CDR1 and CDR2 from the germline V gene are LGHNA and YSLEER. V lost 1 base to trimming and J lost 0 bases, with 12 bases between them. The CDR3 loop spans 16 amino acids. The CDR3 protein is CASSQGPGFMNTEAFF. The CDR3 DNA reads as TGCGCCAGCAGCCAAGGGCCAGGGTTCATGAACACTGAAGCTTTCTTT.

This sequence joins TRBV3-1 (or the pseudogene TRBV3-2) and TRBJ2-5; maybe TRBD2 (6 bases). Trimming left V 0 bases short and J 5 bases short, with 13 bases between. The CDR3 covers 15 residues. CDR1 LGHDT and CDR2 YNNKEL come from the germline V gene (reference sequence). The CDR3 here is CASSQDHGEEETQYF. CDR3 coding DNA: TGTGCCAGCAGCCAAGATCACGGGGAGGAGGAGACCCAGTACTTC.

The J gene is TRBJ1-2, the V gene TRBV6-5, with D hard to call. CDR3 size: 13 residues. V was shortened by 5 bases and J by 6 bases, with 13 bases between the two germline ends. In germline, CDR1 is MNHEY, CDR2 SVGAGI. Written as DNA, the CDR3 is TGTGCCAGCAGTCATACAGTAACCCATGGCTACACCTTC. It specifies CASSHTVTHGYTF.

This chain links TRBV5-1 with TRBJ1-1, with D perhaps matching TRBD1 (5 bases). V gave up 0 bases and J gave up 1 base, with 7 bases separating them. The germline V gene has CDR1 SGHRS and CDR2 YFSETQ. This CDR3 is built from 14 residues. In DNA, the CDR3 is TGCGCCAGCAGCTTGGGGACACAGAACACTGAAGCTTTCTTT. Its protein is CASSLGTQNTEAFF.

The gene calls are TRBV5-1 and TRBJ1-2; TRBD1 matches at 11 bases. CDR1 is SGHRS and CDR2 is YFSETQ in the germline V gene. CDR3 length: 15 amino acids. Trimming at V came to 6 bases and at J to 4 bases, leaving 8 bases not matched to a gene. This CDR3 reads CASTTGQGDLYGYTF. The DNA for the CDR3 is TGCGCCAGCACCACGGGACAGGGGGATCTCTATGGCTACACCTTC.

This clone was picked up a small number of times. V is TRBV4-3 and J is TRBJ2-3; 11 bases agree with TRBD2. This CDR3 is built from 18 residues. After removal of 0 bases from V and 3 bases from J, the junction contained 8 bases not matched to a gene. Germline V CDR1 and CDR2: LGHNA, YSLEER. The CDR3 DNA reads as TGCGCCAGCAGCCAAGAGAGTAGCGGGGGGGCCGAGACAGATACGCAGTATTTT. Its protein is CASSQESSGGAETDTQYF.

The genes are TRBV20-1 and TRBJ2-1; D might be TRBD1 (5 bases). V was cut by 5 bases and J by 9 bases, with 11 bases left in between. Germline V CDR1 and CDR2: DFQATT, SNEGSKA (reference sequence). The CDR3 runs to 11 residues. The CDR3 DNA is TGCAGTGCTTCAGGGTGGGGTGAGCAGTTCTTC. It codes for CSASGWGEQFF.

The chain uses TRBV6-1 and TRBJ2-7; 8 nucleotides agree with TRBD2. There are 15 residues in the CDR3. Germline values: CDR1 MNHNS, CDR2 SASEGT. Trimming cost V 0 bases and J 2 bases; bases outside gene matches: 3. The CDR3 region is CASSEADSGAYEQYF. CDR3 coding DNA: TGTGCCAGCAGTGAAGCGGATAGCGGGGCCTACGAGCAGTACTTC.

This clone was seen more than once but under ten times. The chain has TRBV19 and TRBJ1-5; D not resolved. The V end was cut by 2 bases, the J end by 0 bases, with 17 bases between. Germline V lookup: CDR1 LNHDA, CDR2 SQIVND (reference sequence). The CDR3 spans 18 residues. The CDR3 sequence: CASSIKVRSLGSNQPQHF. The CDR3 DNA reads TGTGCCAGTAGTATAAAAGTGAGGAGCTTAGGTAGCAATCAGCCCCAGCATTTT.

CDR3 DNA: TGTGCCAGCAGTTACTCAGGCGGGAAGAATCAGCCCCAGCATTTT. It specifies CASSYSGGKNQPQHF. This chain uses TRBV6-5 with TRBJ1-5; D gene ambiguous. V was clipped by 0 bases and J by 4 bases, with 10 bases between them. This CDR3 has 15 amino acids. The germline V gene has CDR1 MNHEY and CDR2 SVGAGI.

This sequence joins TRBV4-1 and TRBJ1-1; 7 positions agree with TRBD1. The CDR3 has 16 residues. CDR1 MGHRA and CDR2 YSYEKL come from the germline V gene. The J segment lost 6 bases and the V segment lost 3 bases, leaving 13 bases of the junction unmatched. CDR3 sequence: CASSQGPTDREPEAFF. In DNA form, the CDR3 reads TGCGCCAGCAGCCAGGGGCCCACCGACAGGGAACCTGAAGCTTTCTTT.

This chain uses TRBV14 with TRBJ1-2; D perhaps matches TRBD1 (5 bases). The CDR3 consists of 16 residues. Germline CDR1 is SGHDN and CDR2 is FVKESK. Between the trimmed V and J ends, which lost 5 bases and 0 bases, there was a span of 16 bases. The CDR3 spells CASSYDRASANYGYTF. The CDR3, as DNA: TGTGCCAGCAGCTATGACAGAGCTTCAGCTAACTATGGCTACACCTTC.